One and the same sample provided the 6 T cell receptor beta chains below, sequenced in a study of PD-1 blockade in mismatch repair-deficient tumors. Assay: immunoSEQ multiplex PCR; the TCRdb copy retains only in-frame clones and omits some. The table records 60,000 to 70,000 clones, 88% of them present only once. Sequencing was performed on peripheral blood, taken 52 weeks after starting pembrolizumab. The receptors originated from an adult with mismatch repair-deficient cancer.

The chain is built from TRBV19 and TRBJ1-1; D is ambiguous. V was clipped by 5 bases and J by 11 bases, with 15 bases between them. CDR3 length equals 12 residues. Germline V gene data show CDR1 as LNHDA and CDR2 as SQIVND (reference sequence). The CDR3 coding sequence is TGTGCCAGTAGTTGGGGAAACTCTTGGGCTTTCTTT. It specifies CASSWGNSWAFF.

V usage is TRBV7-9 and J usage is TRBJ2-2; D is ambiguous. Germline CDR1 is SEHNR and CDR2 is FQNEAQ (reference sequence). Trimming left V 5 bases short and J 3 bases short, with 7 bases between. This CDR3 spans 13 amino acids. The CDR3 is CASSPRYTGELFF. The CDR3 bases are TGTGCCAGCAGCCCGCGGTACACCGGGGAGCTGTTTTTT.

The chain joins TRBV20-1 to TRBJ1-5; the D is unclear. V dropped 8 bases and J dropped 7 bases, with 6 bases sitting between them. The CDR3 contains 9 residues. Germline CDR1 DFQATT, CDR2 SNEGSKA (reference sequence). The CDR3 spells CSTSQPQHF. CDR3 bases: TGCAGTACTTCCCAGCCCCAGCATTTT.

This rearrangement joins TRBV25-1 to TRBJ2-5; D is possibly TRBD2 (5 bases). Germline V gene data show CDR1 as MGHDK and CDR2 as SYGVNS. V was shortened by 1 base and J by 2 bases, with 8 bases between the two germline ends. The CDR3 is made up of 14 amino acids. The CDR3 reads CASSEWRVQETQYF. The CDR3 DNA sequence: TGTGCCAGCAGTGAATGGCGGGTGCAAGAGACCCAGTACTTC.

This chain uses TRBV7-8 with TRBJ2-2; 10 bases match TRBD1. The germline V gene encodes CDR1 SGHVS and CDR2 FQNEAQ. With 5 bases clipped from V and 4 bases from J, the junction kept 7 bases outside the gene matches. The CDR3 consists of 16 residues. DNA for the CDR3: TGTGCCAGCAGCGCGGGGACAGGGGCGGGCACCGGGGAGCTGTTTTTT. Translated, it gives CASSAGTGAGTGELFF.

V is TRBV6-6 and J is TRBJ1-2, with 11 bases aligning to TRBD1. Unmatched junction bases numbered 11, after V lost 7 bases and J lost 7 bases. The CDR3 spans 15 residues. Germline CDR1 MNHNY, CDR2 SVGAGI (reference sequence). The CDR3 is CASTDRGQGAGGYTF. In DNA, the CDR3 is TGTGCCAGCACTGACCGAGGACAGGGGGCCGGTGGCTACACCTTC.